This is a list of T cell receptor beta chains from one sample in a study of CD8 T cells in ankylosing spondylitis. Via MiXCR, TCRdb re-called the 5' RACE reads, giving one row per CDR3 protein. The profile shows 470,000 or so distinct CDR3 sequences, roughly 25% of them singletons. Sequenced: blood, either unsorted or a sorted T cell fraction (not recorded which). The origin of the receptors is a male donor with ankylosing spondylitis. Both conserved end residues are part of each CDR3. Fields, in order: V gene, J gene, D gene, clone size, CDR3 DNA, CDR3 protein. D genes are given only for firm matches. Where a row states a size, it is once, few, many or the class of an expanded clone; other rows omit it.

TRBV7-9	TRBJ2-5	NA	few	TGTGCCAGCAGCTTAGAGAAGGAGACCAAGAGACAGTCGCCCCAGTACTTC	CASSLEKETKRQSPQYF
TRBV24-1	TRBJ2-1	NA	NA	TGTGCCACCAGTGATTCCAGCAGCGGGTCCTACAATGAGCAGTTCTTC	CATSDSSSGSYNEQFF
TRBV12-3/TRBV12-4	TRBJ2-7	NA	few	TGTGCCAGCAGTCCCCTGAACAGGGAAACTTCCTACGAGCAGTACTTC	CASSPLNRETSYEQYF
TRBV7-2	TRBJ2-7	TRBD2	few	TGTGCCAGCAGCGTGACTAGCGGGAGGGCCAGTAACGAGCAGTACTTC	CASSVTSGRASNEQYF
TRBV10-3	TRBJ2-7	TRBD2	NA	TGTGCCATCAGTGACATAGCGGGAATGGACGAGCAGTACTTC	CAISDIAGMDEQYF
TRBV3-1	TRBJ1-6	TRBD1	few	TGTGCCAGCAGCCAAGATGGGGGGACAGGGAATTCACCCCTCCACTTT	CASSQDGGTGNSPLHF
TRBV3-1	TRBJ2-5	NA	NA	TGTGCCAGCAGCCAAGAGCACTACCAAGAGACCCAGTACTTC	CASSQEHYQETQYF
TRBV24-1	TRBJ1-5	TRBD1	few	TGTGCCACCAGTGATTCGAGGACAGGGGGCGATCGGCAGCCCCAGCATTTT	CATSDSRTGGDRQPQHF
TRBV29-1	TRBJ2-5	NA	NA	TGCAGCGTTGTTCCCAGGGTGGAGACCCAGTACTTC	CSVVPRVETQYF
TRBV24-1	TRBJ2-2	TRBD1	few	TGTGCCACCAGACAGGGGACCGCGAACACCGGGGAGCTGTTTTTT	CATRQGTANTGELFF
TRBV5-1	TRBJ2-3	NA	NA	TGCGCCAGCAGCTTGGTACAGGGATCAGATACGCAGTATTTT	CASSLVQGSDTQYF
TRBV7-6	TRBJ1-4	NA	NA	TGTGCCAGCAGCTCCAGGGCTTCTAATGAAAAACTGTTTTTT	CASSSRASNEKLFF
TRBV5-1	TRBJ2-5	NA	NA	TGCGCCAGCAGCTCTGTTTTGGGATCGGGAGAGACCCAGTACTTC	CASSSVLGSGETQYF
TRBV6-1	TRBJ2-3	TRBD2	NA	TGTGCCAGCACCAGGACTAGCGCCACAGATACGCAGTATTTT	CASTRTSATDTQYF
TRBV29-1	TRBJ1-1	NA	NA	TGCAGCGTTCATTGGGGGGAGGTGAACACTGAAGCTTTCTTT	CSVHWGEVNTEAFF
TRBV18	TRBJ1-1	TRBD1	few	TGTGCCAGCTCACCTACCGGGACAGGGGACACTGAAGCTTTCTTT	CASSPTGTGDTEAFF
TRBV2	TRBJ2-7	TRBD1	NA	TGTGCCAGCAGTGGGACAGGGGTCCGCGAGCAGTACTTC	CASSGTGVREQYF
TRBV24-1	TRBJ2-3	NA	NA	TGTGCCACCAGCTCATGGACAGATACGCAGTATTTT	CATSSWTDTQYF
TRBV5-1	TRBJ1-1	NA	NA	TGCGCCAGCAGCTCGATCATGACGGGGAACACTGAAGCTTTCTTT	CASSSIMTGNTEAFF
TRBV12-3/TRBV12-4	TRBJ2-2	NA	NA	TGTGCCAGCAGTTTAATACTAGAGAACACCGGGGAGCTGTTTTTT	CASSLILENTGELFF
TRBV2	TRBJ2-1	TRBD2	few	TGTGCCAGCACTACTCTAGCGGGAGGTATCAATGAGCAGTTCTTC	CASTTLAGGINEQFF
TRBV30	TRBJ2-7	NA	few	TGTGCCTGGAATTCCAGGACCTACGAGCAGTACTTC	CAWNSRTYEQYF
TRBV12-3/TRBV12-4	TRBJ2-3	TRBD1	few	TGTGCCAGCAGCCCGACAGGGAACACAGATACGCAGTATTTT	CASSPTGNTDTQYF
TRBV6-4	TRBJ2-1	TRBD2	few	TGTGCCAGCAGTGTGCAGGGACTAGCGGGGTACAATGAGCAGTTCTTC	CASSVQGLAGYNEQFF
TRBV6-5	TRBJ2-7	NA	NA	TGTGCCAGCAGTTACGGGTGGGGGAATACCTACGAGCAGTACTTC	CASSYGWGNTYEQYF
TRBV29-1	TRBJ1-2	NA	few	TGCAGCGCGGACGAGGGTGTGAGGACCTTC	CSADEGVRTF
TRBV20-1	TRBJ1-4	NA	NA	TGCAGTGCTAGAGATCATGCAAATGAAAAACTGTTTTTT	CSARDHANEKLFF
TRBV20-1	TRBJ1-2	NA	once	TGCAGTGCTAGCCCTGGGGGGCGAAGCTACACCTTC	CSASPGGRSYTF